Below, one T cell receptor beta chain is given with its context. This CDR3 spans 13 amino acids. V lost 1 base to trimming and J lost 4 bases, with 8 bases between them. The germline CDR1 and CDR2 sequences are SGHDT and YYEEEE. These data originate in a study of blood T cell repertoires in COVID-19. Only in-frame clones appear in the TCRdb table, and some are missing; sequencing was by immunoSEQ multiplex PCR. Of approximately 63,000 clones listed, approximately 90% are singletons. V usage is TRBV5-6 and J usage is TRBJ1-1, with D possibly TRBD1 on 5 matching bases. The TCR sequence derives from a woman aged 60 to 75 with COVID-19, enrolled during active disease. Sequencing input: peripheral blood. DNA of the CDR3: TGTGCCAGCAGCTTGCAGGGAGGCACTGAAGCTTTCTTT. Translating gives CASSLQGGTEAFF.